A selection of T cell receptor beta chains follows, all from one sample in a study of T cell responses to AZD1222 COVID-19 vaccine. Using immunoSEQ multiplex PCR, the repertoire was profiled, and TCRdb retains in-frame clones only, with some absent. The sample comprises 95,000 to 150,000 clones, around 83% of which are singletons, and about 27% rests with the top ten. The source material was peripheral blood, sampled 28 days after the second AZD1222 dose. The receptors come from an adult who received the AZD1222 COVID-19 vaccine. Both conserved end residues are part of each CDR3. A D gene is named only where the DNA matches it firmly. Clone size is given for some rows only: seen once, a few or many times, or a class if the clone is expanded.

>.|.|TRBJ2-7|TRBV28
TGTGCCAGCAGTTCCCCCCGTACCTACTCCTACGAGCAGTACTTC
CASSSPRTYSYEQYF
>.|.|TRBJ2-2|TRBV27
TGTGCCAGCAGTTCCAAACCAGAAGGGGGCACCGGGGAGCTGTTTTTT
CASSSKPEGGTGELFF
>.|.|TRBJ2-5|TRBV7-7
TGTGCTAGCAGCTTATTGAGCCAAGAGACCCAGTACTTC
CASSLLSQETQYF
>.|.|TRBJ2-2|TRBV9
TGTGCCAGCAGCGTACAGGGGATCAGCGGGGAGCTGTTTTTT
CASSVQGISGELFF
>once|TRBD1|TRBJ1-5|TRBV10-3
TGTGCCATCTCGGGGACAGACAATCAGCCCCAGCATTTT
CAISGTDNQPQHF
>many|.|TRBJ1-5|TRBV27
TGTGCCAGCAGTTTGGAGAGGGGCAATCAGCCCCAGCATTTT
CASSLERGNQPQHF
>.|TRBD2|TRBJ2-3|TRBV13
TGTGCCAGCAGCTACAACTCCTTCAGGGAGGGCGGCACAGATACGCAGTATTTT
CASSYNSFREGGTDTQYF
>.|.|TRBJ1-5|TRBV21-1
TGTGCCAGCAGCAAAAGAAGACAGGGCAATCAGCCCCAGCATTTT
CASSKRRQGNQPQHF
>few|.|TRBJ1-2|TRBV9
TGTGCCAGCAGCGGGATCCAGGGGAGGAAAACTGGCTATGGCTACACCTTC
CASSGIQGRKTGYGYTF
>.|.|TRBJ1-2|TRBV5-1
TGCGCCAGCAGCTTGGCCGTGAGGGTATCTGGCTACACCTTC
CASSLAVRVSGYTF
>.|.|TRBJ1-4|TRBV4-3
TGCGCCAGCAGCCGGGTATCCGGGACCTCTAATGAAAAACTGTTTTTT
CASSRVSGTSNEKLFF
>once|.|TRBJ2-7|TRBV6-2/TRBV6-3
TGTGCCAGCAGCCTCTACAGCGGGCACGAGCAGTACTTC
CASSLYSGHEQYF
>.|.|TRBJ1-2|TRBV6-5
TGTGCCAGCAGTTACCCGGGCGGGGTTGGCTACACCTTC
CASSYPGGVGYTF
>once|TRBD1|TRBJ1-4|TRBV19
TGTGCCAGTAGTAGCACAGGGGGAGCTAATGAAAAACTGTTTTTT
CASSSTGGANEKLFF
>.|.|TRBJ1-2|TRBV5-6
TGTGCCAGCAGCGTACTGAAGGGGGGTAACTATGGCTACACCTTC
CASSVLKGGNYGYTF
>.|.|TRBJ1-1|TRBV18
TGTGCCAGCTCACCATGGGGCCCGGGGAACACTGAAGCTTTCTTT
CASSPWGPGNTEAFF
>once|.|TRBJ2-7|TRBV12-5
TGTGCTAGTGGTTTAGGCGGGTCAGGCGAGCAGTACTTC
CASGLGGSGEQYF
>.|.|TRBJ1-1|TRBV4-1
TGCGCCAGCAGCCAAGCCCCAGTTTCAAACACTGAAGCTTTCTTT
CASSQAPVSNTEAFF
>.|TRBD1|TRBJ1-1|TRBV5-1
TGCGCCAGCAGCGCATTGGACAGGGATAAAGCTTTCTTT
CASSALDRDKAFF
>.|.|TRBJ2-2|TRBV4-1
TGCGCCAGCAGCCAATACCTAGGCACCGGGGAGCTGTTTTTT
CASSQYLGTGELFF
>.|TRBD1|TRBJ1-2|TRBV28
TGTGCCAGCAGTTTTCCGGGACAGGGAAACGGCTACACCTTC
CASSFPGQGNGYTF
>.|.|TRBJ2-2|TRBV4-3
TGCGCCAGCAGCGTCAGGGCGCAAACCGGGGAGCTGTTTTTT
CASSVRAQTGELFF